Listed below are T cell receptor beta chains from one sample, sequenced in a study of beta chain features in type 1 diabetes. Repertoires were generated with immunoSEQ multiplex PCR, while TCRdb's copy carries only in-frame clones and drops some. The sample includes over 150,000 clones, 7.8% seen only once; the top ten take about 1%. Sequenced: central memory CD4+ T cells from blood. These receptors came from a middle-aged woman with type 1 diabetes. Both conserved end residues are part of each CDR3. The order of the fields is D gene, J gene, V gene, clone size, CDR3 DNA, CDR3 protein. A D gene is named only where the DNA matches it firmly. For some rows the clone size is stated as once, few or many, or as a class when expanded; others skip it.

>-|TRBJ1-1|TRBV7-8|-
TGTGCCAGCAGCTTAGTAGGAGGGAACACTGAAGCTTTCTTT
CASSLVGGNTEAFF
>TRBD1|TRBJ2-2|TRBV5-1|-
TGCGCCAGCAGTTCGGGACAGGGTGGCACCGGGGAGCTGTTTTTT
CASSSGQGGTGELFF
>-|TRBJ1-2|TRBV4-3|many
TGCGCCAGCAGCCCCCAGGGAGGGTATGGCTACACCTTC
CASSPQGGYGYTF
>-|TRBJ1-2|TRBV27|-
TGTGCCTCCACCGCTAGGGGGACCGATGGCTACACCTTC
CASTARGTDGYTF
>-|TRBJ2-7|TRBV28|-
TGTGCCAGCAGCCCTCCGAGGAGCTACGAGCAGTACTTC
CASSPPRSYEQYF
>-|TRBJ2-3|TRBV6-6|few
TGTGCCAGCAGTTACTCGATGGGGCCTGGGACGCAGTATTTT
CASSYSMGPGTQYF
>-|TRBJ2-3|TRBV5-1|-
TGCGCCAGCAGCGTCACCGGAGATACGCAGTATTTT
CASSVTGDTQYF
>-|TRBJ2-3|TRBV9|once
TGTGCCAGCAGCGTAGAGCACTCCACAGATACGCAGTATTTT
CASSVEHSTDTQYF
>-|TRBJ1-1|TRBV7-2|few
TGTGCCAGCAGCGCCCCGCCCCCGAGGAAGACTGAAGCTTTCTTT
CASSAPPPRKTEAFF
>TRBD2|TRBJ2-3|TRBV30|few
TGTGCCTGGAGGGACGGGAGGGACTACACAGATACGCAGTATTTT
CAWRDGRDYTDTQYF
>-|TRBJ1-5|TRBV11-2|few
TGTGCCAGCAGCTTAGATGGGAGGGTCCAGCCCCAGCATTTT
CASSLDGRVQPQHF
>TRBD1|TRBJ1-3|TRBV7-3|-
TGTGCCAGCAGCTTACAGGGGGCAAGAGGAAACACCATATATTTT
CASSLQGARGNTIYF
>TRBD2|TRBJ2-7|TRBV30|-
TGTGCCTGGAGTCTCTCGGGAGGATCCTACGAGCAGTACTTC
CAWSLSGGSYEQYF
>-|TRBJ1-5|TRBV19|few
TGTGCCAGTAGTATAACGCGTACTGTCGATCAGCCCCAGCATTTT
CASSITRTVDQPQHF
>TRBD1|TRBJ1-1|TRBV5-4|few
TGTGCCAGCAGCGCCCGGGACAGGCCTTACACTGAAGCTTTCTTT
CASSARDRPYTEAFF
>TRBD2|TRBJ2-1|TRBV9|-
TGTGCCAGCAGCTCCACCCTAGCGGGAGGCGTGGGGCATGAGCAGTTCTTC
CASSSTLAGGVGHEQFF
>-|TRBJ1-1|TRBV28|-
TGTGCCAGCAGTTGGTATGAGTCCACTGAAGCTTTCTTT
CASSWYESTEAFF
>-|TRBJ1-1|TRBV6-5|few
TGTGCCAGCAGGACTGGACTTATGGAAGCTTTCTTT
CASRTGLMEAFF
>TRBD2|TRBJ2-1|TRBV15|-
TGTGCCACCAGCCGCGGAGCGGGAGTAATGAGCAATGAGCAGTTCTTC
CATSRGAGVMSNEQFF
>-|TRBJ2-3|TRBV30|-
TGTGCCTGGAGTCCCCCTAGCACAGATACGCAGTATTTT
CAWSPPSTDTQYF
>TRBD1|TRBJ1-1|TRBV29-1|-
TGCAGCGCTGGGGACAGGGGGCCGCACACTGAAGCTTTCTTT
CSAGDRGPHTEAFF
>-|TRBJ2-3|TRBV5-1|-
TGCGCCAGCACCCTAGGTTGGGATACGCAGTATTTT
CASTLGWDTQYF
>-|TRBJ2-7|TRBV5-4|few
TGTGCCAGCAGCATTGGGCACTCCTCCTACGAGCAGTACTTC
CASSIGHSSYEQYF
>-|TRBJ2-3|TRBV7-3|few
TGTGCCAGCAGCTCCCGGTCCCCAGATACGCAGTATTTT
CASSSRSPDTQYF
>TRBD2|TRBJ2-2|TRBV4-1|few
TGTGCCAGCAGCCGGACTAGCGGGAGAGGCACCGGGGAGCTGTTTTTT
CASSRTSGRGTGELFF
>-|TRBJ1-1|TRBV7-9|-
TGTGCCAGCAGCCCCGGGGCGGGGAGAGCTTTCTTT
CASSPGAGRAFF
>TRBD1|TRBJ1-5|TRBV9|-
TGTGCCAGCAGCGCCGGACAGGGGTCGGGTCAGCCCCAGCATTTT
CASSAGQGSGQPQHF
>TRBD2|TRBJ2-1|TRBV5-1|-
TGCGCCAGCAGCGCAAGCGGGAGAGCTAATGAGCAGTTCTTC
CASSASGRANEQFF
>-|TRBJ2-7|TRBV28|-
TGTGCCAGCAGTTTATCGCTGGGGGGATCTGCCGAGCAGTACTTC
CASSLSLGGSAEQYF
>TRBD1|TRBJ1-1|TRBV5-4|many
TGTGCCAGCAGCCGGGACAGTAACACTGAAGCTTTCTTT
CASSRDSNTEAFF
>-|TRBJ2-7|TRBV6-5|-
TGTGCCAGCAGGGGGCCGTTCGCCTACGAGCAGTACTTC
CASRGPFAYEQYF
>-|TRBJ1-2|TRBV29-1|few
TGCAGCGTGGAGGAGGTTGGCGGCTATGGCTACACCTTC
CSVEEVGGYGYTF
>-|TRBJ2-7|TRBV6-5|few
TGTGCCAGCAGTTCCAAACAGGGCGCCGAGCAGTACTTC
CASSSKQGAEQYF
>-|TRBJ2-2|TRBV2|few
TGTGCCAGCAGTCGGACAGCGAACACCGGGGAGCTGTTTTTT
CASSRTANTGELFF
>-|TRBJ1-4|TRBV5-1|few
TGCGCCAGCAGCTTATCCGGAGGTGAAAAACTGTTTTTT
CASSLSGGEKLFF
>TRBD1|TRBJ1-1|TRBV4-2|-
TGTGCCAGCAGCCAGGACAGGGGAGCAGCTTTCTTT
CASSQDRGAAFF
>TRBD1|TRBJ1-1|TRBV30|many
TGTGCCTGGAGCGGAGACAGGGGAAACACTGAAGCTTTCTTT
CAWSGDRGNTEAFF
>-|TRBJ2-7|TRBV18|few
TGTGCCAGCTCACCAATAGCAGACGCGCAGTACTTC
CASSPIADAQYF
>-|TRBJ1-6|TRBV5-4|-
TGTGCCAGCAGCTTGGAACAGGATAATTCACCCCTCCACTTT
CASSLEQDNSPLHF
>TRBD1|TRBJ2-2|TRBV30|many
TGTGCCTGGGAGACAGGGAGAGCCGGGGAGCTGTTTTTT
CAWETGRAGELFF
>-|TRBJ1-5|TRBV28|few
TGTGCCAGCAGTCCTCAAGAAGGAGATCAGCCCCAGCATTTT
CASSPQEGDQPQHF
>-|TRBJ1-1|TRBV7-3|few
TGTGCCAGCAGCTTCTCCGGGTCCATGAACACTGAAGCTTTCTTT
CASSFSGSMNTEAFF
>TRBD2|TRBJ2-7|TRBV4-2|-
TGTGCCAGCAGCCCCCGGACTAGCGGGAGACCTCACGAGCAGTACTTC
CASSPRTSGRPHEQYF
>TRBD2|TRBJ2-7|TRBV28|few
TGTGCCAGCAGCAGACTAGCGGGAGTGCCTGAGCAGTACTTC
CASSRLAGVPEQYF
>-|TRBJ1-2|TRBV15|few
TGTGCCACCAGCAGAGTGGCAGATAGGAGCTATGGCTACACCTTC
CATSRVADRSYGYTF